This T cell receptor beta chain comes out of a study of CDR3 diversity in severe acne. With V trimmed by 2 bases and J by 5 bases, 4 bases remained unmatched. This CDR3 contains 14 residues. Germline lookup yields CDR1 KGHSH and CDR2 LQKENI. TCRdb reprocessed the PCR reads with MiXCR, giving one entry per CDR3 protein. The data hold under 95,000 distinct CDR3 sequences, with 45% to 55% observed a single time. This clonotype occurred many times. The chain carries TRBV18 and TRBJ1-2; 8 bases are a match to TRBD1. The sequence derives from a male donor in good health, serving as a control. The sample comprised blood. Here the CDR3 DNA reads TGTGCCAGCTCACCAGAGACAGGGGTGTATGGCTACACCTTC. Its translation is CASSPETGVYGYTF.